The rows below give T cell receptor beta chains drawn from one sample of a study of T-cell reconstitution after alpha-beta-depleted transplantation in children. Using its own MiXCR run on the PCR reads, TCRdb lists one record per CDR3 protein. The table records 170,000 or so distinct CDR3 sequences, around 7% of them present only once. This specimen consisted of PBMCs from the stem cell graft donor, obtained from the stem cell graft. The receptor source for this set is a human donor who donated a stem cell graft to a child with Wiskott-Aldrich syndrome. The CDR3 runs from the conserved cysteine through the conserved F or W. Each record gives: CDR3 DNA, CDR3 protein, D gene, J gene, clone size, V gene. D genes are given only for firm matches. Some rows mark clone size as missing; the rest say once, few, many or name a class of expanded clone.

cdr3_nt: TGCGCCAGCAGCGGGGCGTCGCGGGAGTGGGACAATGAGCAGTTCTTC
cdr3_aa: CASSGASREWDNEQFF
d_call: TRBD2
j_call: TRBJ2-1
clone_size: many
v_call: TRBV4-3

cdr3_nt: TGTGCCAGCAGTGAATCAAGGGGGCGGGATGAGCAGTTCTTC
cdr3_aa: CASSESRGRDEQFF
d_call: TRBD1
j_call: TRBJ2-1
clone_size: many
v_call: TRBV25-1

cdr3_nt: TGCGCCAGCAGCTTGGGAGGTAGCGGGGCATACAATGAGCAGTTCTTC
cdr3_aa: CASSLGGSGAYNEQFF
d_call: TRBD2
j_call: TRBJ2-1
clone_size: many
v_call: TRBV5-1

cdr3_nt: TGTGCCAGCGGCCAGTTGGGGAGCGCAGATACGCAGTATTTT
cdr3_aa: CASGQLGSADTQYF
d_call: -
j_call: TRBJ2-3
clone_size: many
v_call: TRBV12-3/TRBV12-4

cdr3_nt: TGTGCCAGCAGTTCCACACTTGGAAACACCATATATTTT
cdr3_aa: CASSSTLGNTIYF
d_call: -
j_call: TRBJ1-3
clone_size: many
v_call: TRBV6-5

cdr3_nt: TGTGCCAGCAGTCCTGCACAGGACCCCCTTAGTGAGCAGTACTTC
cdr3_aa: CASSPAQDPLSEQYF
d_call: -
j_call: TRBJ2-7
clone_size: -
v_call: TRBV25-1

cdr3_nt: TGTGCCAGCAGTTTGGGACTAGCGAAGGGTCTGTTCTTC
cdr3_aa: CASSLGLAKGLFF
d_call: TRBD2
j_call: TRBJ2-1
clone_size: many
v_call: TRBV28

cdr3_nt: TGTGCCAGCAGTTTAGGGATCTCTGGAAACACCATATATTTT
cdr3_aa: CASSLGISGNTIYF
d_call: -
j_call: TRBJ1-3
clone_size: many
v_call: TRBV12-3/TRBV12-4

cdr3_nt: TGTGCCAGCAGCCCTGTCAACAGGGGTAACTATGGCTACACCTTC
cdr3_aa: CASSPVNRGNYGYTF
d_call: TRBD1
j_call: TRBJ1-2
clone_size: many
v_call: TRBV14

cdr3_nt: TGTGCCAGCAGCCCGGGGACAGGGGAAAATCAGCCCCAGCATTTT
cdr3_aa: CASSPGTGENQPQHF
d_call: TRBD1
j_call: TRBJ1-5
clone_size: -
v_call: TRBV11-2

cdr3_nt: TGTGCCAGCAGCTTAGAATTGGGGGATGAGCAGTTCTTC
cdr3_aa: CASSLELGDEQFF
d_call: -
j_call: TRBJ2-1
clone_size: few
v_call: TRBV11-2

cdr3_nt: TGCAGCGTTTCAAGGGACGGGGAGCTGTTTTTT
cdr3_aa: CSVSRDGELFF
d_call: -
j_call: TRBJ2-2
clone_size: many
v_call: TRBV29-1

cdr3_nt: TGTGCCAGCAGTCCCAGCGGGTCACCCCTCCACTTT
cdr3_aa: CASSPSGSPLHF
d_call: -
j_call: TRBJ1-6
clone_size: many
v_call: TRBV6-6

cdr3_nt: TGTGCCAGCAGTTTATCCAGAACCCCCCAAGAGACCCAGTACTTC
cdr3_aa: CASSLSRTPQETQYF
d_call: -
j_call: TRBJ2-5
clone_size: -
v_call: TRBV28

cdr3_nt: TGTGCCAGCAGCCAAGATCGATGGGGTTTCGGAGAGACCCAGTACTTC
cdr3_aa: CASSQDRWGFGETQYF
d_call: -
j_call: TRBJ2-5
clone_size: -
v_call: TRBV3-1

cdr3_nt: TGTGCCACCAGCAGAGGGCTGACAGGGACCGGCTACAATGAGCAGTTCTTC
cdr3_aa: CATSRGLTGTGYNEQFF
d_call: TRBD1
j_call: TRBJ2-1
clone_size: many
v_call: TRBV15

cdr3_nt: TGCGCCAGCAGCCCCTCCGGGACAGGGGCCAGGGATACGCAGTATTTT
cdr3_aa: CASSPSGTGARDTQYF
d_call: TRBD1
j_call: TRBJ2-3
clone_size: many
v_call: TRBV4-1

cdr3_nt: TGTGCCAGCAGCTTGGATACCCCCCTGCAGTATTTT
cdr3_aa: CASSLDTPLQYF
d_call: -
j_call: TRBJ2-3
clone_size: many
v_call: TRBV7-9

cdr3_nt: TGTGCCAGCAGCCGCCTAGGCGGAGATTATGGCTACACCTTC
cdr3_aa: CASSRLGGDYGYTF
d_call: -
j_call: TRBJ1-2
clone_size: -
v_call: TRBV3-1

cdr3_nt: TGCGCCAGCAGCTTAAGGACTAGCGGTAAAGAGACCCAGTACTTC
cdr3_aa: CASSLRTSGKETQYF
d_call: TRBD2
j_call: TRBJ2-5
clone_size: many
v_call: TRBV5-1

cdr3_nt: TGCAGTGCTAGAGATGCGCGGATCACTGAAGCTTTCTTT
cdr3_aa: CSARDARITEAFF
d_call: -
j_call: TRBJ1-1
clone_size: many
v_call: TRBV20-1

cdr3_nt: TGTGCCAGCAGCGGCCCCCTCCGAAGGGGCCTGAGCAATGAGCAGTTCTTC
cdr3_aa: CASSGPLRRGLSNEQFF
d_call: -
j_call: TRBJ2-1
clone_size: many
v_call: TRBV7-2

cdr3_nt: TGCAGTGCTAGAGTGGACGGAAGCACTGAAGCTTTCTTT
cdr3_aa: CSARVDGSTEAFF
d_call: -
j_call: TRBJ1-1
clone_size: many
v_call: TRBV20-1

cdr3_nt: TGTGCCAGCAGCCGGACAGGGAGGCCGTACTTC
cdr3_aa: CASSRTGRPYF
d_call: TRBD1
j_call: TRBJ2-7
clone_size: many
v_call: TRBV11-2

cdr3_nt: TGTGCCACCAGTGATTCGCTGACAGGGAACACTGAAGCTTTCTTT
cdr3_aa: CATSDSLTGNTEAFF
d_call: -
j_call: TRBJ1-1
clone_size: few
v_call: TRBV24-1

cdr3_nt: TGTGCCAGCAGCGGGACATATAACACCGGGGAGCTGTTTTTT
cdr3_aa: CASSGTYNTGELFF
d_call: -
j_call: TRBJ2-2
clone_size: few
v_call: TRBV7-7